These T cell receptor beta chains were read from a single sample in a study of cytomegalovirus exposure and HLA in healthy donors. Here immunoSEQ multiplex PCR was the method, and the copy in TCRdb shows in-frame clones only, minus some. The data contain 200,000 to 250,000 clones, around 89% of them singletons. The sequenced sample was PBMCs. The receptor source for this set is a young woman in good health and CMV-seronegative. Both conserved end residues are part of each CDR3. The D gene is left open where the match is weak.

TRBV7-2	TRBJ2-7	NA	TGTGCCAGCAGCTTCCGACAGACAAACGAGCAGTACTTC	CASSFRQTNEQYF
TRBV19	TRBJ2-7	NA	TGTGCCAGTAGCTACACAGGTGGCTACGAGCAGTACTTC	CASSYTGGYEQYF
TRBV4-1	TRBJ2-2	TRBD2	TGCGCCAGCAGCCAAGATGGAGGGGGACTAGCGGGGGCCACCGGGGAGCTGTTTTTT	CASSQDGGGLAGATGELFF
TRBV18	TRBJ1-2	TRBD1	TGTGCCAGCTCACCGGGACAGGGGCCGGAGGGCTACACCTTC	CASSPGQGPEGYTF
TRBV7-9	TRBJ1-2	TRBD1	TGTGCCAGCAGGTCTACAGGGGTAGGTGACTATGGCTACACCTTC	CASRSTGVGDYGYTF
TRBV29-1	TRBJ2-7	TRBD2	TGCAGCGTCGATAGGGGGACTAGCGGCTACGAGCAGTACTTC	CSVDRGTSGYEQYF
TRBV11-3	TRBJ1-2	NA	TGTGCCAGCAGCCCCAAACAGGAAGACGGCTACACCTTC	CASSPKQEDGYTF
TRBV7-9	TRBJ2-7	NA	TGTGCCAGCAGCTTTCTCGGCCAGGGCTTGGACGAGCAGTACTTC	CASSFLGQGLDEQYF
TRBV6-4	TRBJ1-2	NA	TGTGCCAGCCGCCCCGGGGGGGGAAACTATGGCTACACCTTC	CASRPGGGNYGYTF
TRBV5-1	TRBJ2-5	TRBD2	TGCGCCAGCAGCTTGGACGGGGGGATGACGAGTCAGACCCAGTACTTC	CASSLDGGMTSQTQYF
TRBV29-1	TRBJ2-1	TRBD2	TGCAGCGTTAGCGGGAGATTCTACAATGAGCAGTTCTTC	CSVSGRFYNEQFF
TRBV9	TRBJ2-1	TRBD2	TGTGCCAGCAGCGTAGTGGCTAGCGGGGGGGCCGGTAACAATGAGCAGTTCTTC	CASSVVASGGAGNNEQFF
TRBV9	TRBJ2-2	NA	TGTGCCAGCAGCAACATCCCTACAAGGGGCACCGGGGAGCTGTTTTTT	CASSNIPTRGTGELFF
TRBV10-3	TRBJ2-2	TRBD2	TGTGTCATCAGTGAGACAGCGGGAGTGAAAGATGCCGGGGAGCTGTTTTTT	CVISETAGVKDAGELFF
TRBV15	TRBJ2-4	NA	TGTGCCACCAGCAGAGATAGCGAGGGCATTCAGTACTTC	CATSRDSEGIQYF
TRBV5-1	TRBJ2-2	NA	TGCGCCAGCAGCTTGCTACTTACCAAGACCGGGGAGCTGTTTTTT	CASSLLLTKTGELFF